Detailed here is one T cell receptor (beta chain). This record belongs to a study of OX40 agonist ivuxolimab in advanced cancers. The CDR3 has 16 residues. Germline CDR1 is LNHDA and CDR2 is SQIVND (reference sequence). V gave up 4 bases and J gave up 2 bases, with 17 bases separating them. Data came from immunoSEQ multiplex PCR; TCRdb stores just in-frame clones and leaves some out. This sample has tens of thousands of clones; about 86% occur once, and the top ten carry around 1.6%. This specimen consisted of CD4+ or CD8+ T cells sorted from blood, obtained in a trial of the OX40 agonist ivuxolimab. This receptor was identified in an adult with an advanced solid tumor such as melanoma, head and neck, liver or kidney cancer. This chain uses TRBV19 with TRBJ1-2; TRBD1 might be the D (6 bases). In DNA form, the CDR3 reads TGTGCCAGTAGTAACTTCGCGGACAGCCAAAACTATGGCTACACCTTC. Translated: CASSNFADSQNYGYTF.